This T cell receptor beta chain was found in a study of CD8 T cells in Susac syndrome. Overall study results and limits: As the study acknowledged, the number of individuals in its TCR sequencing and HLA analysis was relatively small.

Germline values: CDR1 LGHNA, CDR2 YSLEER. The CDR3 runs to 12 residues. V dropped 6 bases and J dropped 3 bases, with 8 bases sitting between them. TCR beta from blood CD8+ and CD4+ T cells was sequenced. While serving as controls, healthy donors were matched for age and sex. For this clonotype: Its antigen is unidentified.

Random hexamers primed reverse transcription of about 0.45 to 1 ug RNA. Amplification of TCR beta CDR3 was carried out by immunoSEQ multiplex PCR, which covered 54 Vbeta and 13 Jbeta segments. From the immunoSEQ multiplex PCR reads, TCRdb called clonotypes with MiXCR, one entry per CDR3 protein. Altogether approximately 120,000 distinct CDR3 sequences are present, around 94% being singletons, with the ten largest covering roughly 0.091%. The chain links TRBV4-3 to TRBJ1-2; D remains unclear. This TCR was recovered from a human donor in good health. Sequencing was carried out using CD4+ T cells from PBMCs. For the CDR3, the DNA is TGCGCCAGCAGTATAAATGACTATGGCTACACCTTC. It translates to CASSINDYGYTF.